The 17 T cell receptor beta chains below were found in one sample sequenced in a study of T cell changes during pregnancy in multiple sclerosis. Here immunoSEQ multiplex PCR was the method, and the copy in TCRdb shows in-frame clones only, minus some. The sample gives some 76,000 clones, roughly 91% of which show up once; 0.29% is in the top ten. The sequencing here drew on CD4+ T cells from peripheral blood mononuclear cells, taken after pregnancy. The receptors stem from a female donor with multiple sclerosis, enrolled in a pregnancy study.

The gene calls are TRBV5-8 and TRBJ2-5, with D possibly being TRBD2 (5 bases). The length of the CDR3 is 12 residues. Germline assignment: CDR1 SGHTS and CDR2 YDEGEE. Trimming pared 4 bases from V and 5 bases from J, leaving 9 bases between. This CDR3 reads CASSVDWETQYF. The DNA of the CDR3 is TGTGCCAGCAGCGTGGACTGGGAGACCCAGTACTTC.

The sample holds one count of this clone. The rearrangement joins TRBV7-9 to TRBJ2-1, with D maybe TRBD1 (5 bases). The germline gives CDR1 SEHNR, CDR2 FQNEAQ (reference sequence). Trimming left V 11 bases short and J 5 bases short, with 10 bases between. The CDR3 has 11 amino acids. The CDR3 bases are TGTGCCCAGGGCAGCAACAATGAGCAGTTCTTC. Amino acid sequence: CAQGSNNEQFF.

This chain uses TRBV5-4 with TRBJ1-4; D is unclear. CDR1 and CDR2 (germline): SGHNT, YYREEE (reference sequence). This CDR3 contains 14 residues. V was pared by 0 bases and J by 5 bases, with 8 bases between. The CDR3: CASSLDPQNEKLFF. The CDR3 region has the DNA TGTGCCAGCAGCTTGGATCCACAGAATGAAAAACTGTTTTTT.

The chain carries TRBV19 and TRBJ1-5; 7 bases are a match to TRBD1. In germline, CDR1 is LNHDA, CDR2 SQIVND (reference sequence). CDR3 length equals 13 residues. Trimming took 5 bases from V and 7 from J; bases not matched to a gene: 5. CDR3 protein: CASSVNRGQPQHF. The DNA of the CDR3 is TGTGCCAGTAGTGTCAACAGGGGACAGCCCCAGCATTTT.

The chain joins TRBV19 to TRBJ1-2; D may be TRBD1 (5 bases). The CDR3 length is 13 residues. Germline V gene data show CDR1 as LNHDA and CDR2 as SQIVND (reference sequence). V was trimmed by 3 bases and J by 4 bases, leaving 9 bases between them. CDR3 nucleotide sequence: TGTGCCAGTAGTATGGGGCAGGTCTATGGCTACACCTTC. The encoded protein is CASSMGQVYGYTF.

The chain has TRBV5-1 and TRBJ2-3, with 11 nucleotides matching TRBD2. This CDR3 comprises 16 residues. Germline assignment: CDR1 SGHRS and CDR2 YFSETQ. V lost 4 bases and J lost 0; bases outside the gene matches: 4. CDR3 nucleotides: TGCGCCAGCAGCCCCCGGACTAGCGGGAGCACAGATACGCAGTATTTT. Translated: CASSPRTSGSTDTQYF. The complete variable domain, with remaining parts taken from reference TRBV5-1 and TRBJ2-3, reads KAGVTQTPRYLIKTRGQQVTLSCSPISGHRSVSWYQQTPGQGLQFLFEYFSETQRNKGNFPGRFSGRQFSNSRSEMNVSTLELGDSALYLCASSPRTSGSTDTQYFGPGTRLTVL.

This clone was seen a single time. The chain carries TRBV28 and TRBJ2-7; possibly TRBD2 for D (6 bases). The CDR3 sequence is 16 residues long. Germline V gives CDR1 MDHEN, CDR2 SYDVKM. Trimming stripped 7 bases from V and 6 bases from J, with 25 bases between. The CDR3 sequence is CASIPRGLRGTSEQYF. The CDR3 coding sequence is TGTGCCAGCATTCCAAGGGGACTCAGAGGTACGTCCGAGCAGTACTTC.

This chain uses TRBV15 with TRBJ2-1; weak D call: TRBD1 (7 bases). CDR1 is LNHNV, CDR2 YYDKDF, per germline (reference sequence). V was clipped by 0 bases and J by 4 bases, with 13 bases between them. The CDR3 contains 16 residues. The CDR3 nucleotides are TGTGCCACCAGCAGAGATAGGAGGGGGCCGTACAATGAGCAGTTCTTC. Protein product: CATSRDRRGPYNEQFF. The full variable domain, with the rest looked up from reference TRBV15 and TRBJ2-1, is DAMVIQNPRYQVTQFGKPVTLSCSQTLNHNVMYWYQQKSSQAPKLLFHYYDKDFNNEADTPDNFQSRRPNTSFCFLDIRSPGLGDTAMYLCATSRDRRGPYNEQFFGPGTRLTVL.

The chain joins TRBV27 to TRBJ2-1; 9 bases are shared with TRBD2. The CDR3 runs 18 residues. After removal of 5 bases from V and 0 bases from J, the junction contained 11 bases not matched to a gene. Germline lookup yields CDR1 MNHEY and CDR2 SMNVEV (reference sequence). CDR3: CASSGRGRGGSSYNEQFF. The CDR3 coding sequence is TGTGCCAGCAGTGGAAGGGGGCGGGGGGGGAGCTCCTACAATGAGCAGTTCTTC.

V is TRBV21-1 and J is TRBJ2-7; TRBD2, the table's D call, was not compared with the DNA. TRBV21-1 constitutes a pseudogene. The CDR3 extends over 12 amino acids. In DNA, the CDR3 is TGTGCCAGCAGCGGACTTGCATACGAGCAGTACTTC. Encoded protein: CASSGLAYEQYF.

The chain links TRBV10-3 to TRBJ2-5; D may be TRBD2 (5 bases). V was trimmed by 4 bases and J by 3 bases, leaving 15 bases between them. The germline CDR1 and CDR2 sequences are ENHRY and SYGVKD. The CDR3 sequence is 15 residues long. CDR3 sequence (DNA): TGTGCCATCAGTGGGGGAGCTAGGGTTAAAGAGACCCAGTACTTC. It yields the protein CAISGGARVKETQYF.

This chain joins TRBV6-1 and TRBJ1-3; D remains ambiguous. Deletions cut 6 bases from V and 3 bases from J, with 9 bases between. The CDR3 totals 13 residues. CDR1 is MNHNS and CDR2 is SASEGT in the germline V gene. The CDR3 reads CASSSGLGNTIYF. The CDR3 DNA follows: TGTGCCAGCAGCAGCGGGCTTGGAAACACCATATATTTT.

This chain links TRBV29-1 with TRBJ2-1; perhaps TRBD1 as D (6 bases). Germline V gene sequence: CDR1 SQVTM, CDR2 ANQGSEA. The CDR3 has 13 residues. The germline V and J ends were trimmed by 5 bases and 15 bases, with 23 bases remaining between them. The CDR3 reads CSVQLNRVTDLFF. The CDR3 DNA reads TGCAGCGTTCAACTAAACAGGGTCACGGACCTGTTCTTC.

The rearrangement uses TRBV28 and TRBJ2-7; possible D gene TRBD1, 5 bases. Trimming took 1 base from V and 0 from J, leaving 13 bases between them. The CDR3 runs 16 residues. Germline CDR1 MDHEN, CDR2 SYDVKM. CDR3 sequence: CASSLLRRGTSYEQYF. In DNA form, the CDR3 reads TGTGCCAGCAGTTTATTGCGTAGGGGCACCTCCTACGAGCAGTACTTC.

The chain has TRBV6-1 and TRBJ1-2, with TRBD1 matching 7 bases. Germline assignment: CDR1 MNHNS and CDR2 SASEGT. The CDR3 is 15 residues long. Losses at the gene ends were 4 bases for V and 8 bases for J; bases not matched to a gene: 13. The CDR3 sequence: CASSVTTGIGGGYTF. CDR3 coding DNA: TGTGCCAGCAGTGTAACGACAGGGATCGGTGGGGGCTACACCTTC.

The CDR3 DNA follows: TGTGCCAGCAGTGACCTTGTTGTGAACACTGAAGCTTTCTTT. Translated: CASSDLVVNTEAFF. The chain has TRBV2 and TRBJ1-1, with D uncertain. The CDR3 is made up of 14 amino acids. The V end lost 3 bases, the J end lost 0 bases, and 8 bases lay between the germline ends. The germline V gene encodes CDR1 SNHLY and CDR2 FYNNEI.

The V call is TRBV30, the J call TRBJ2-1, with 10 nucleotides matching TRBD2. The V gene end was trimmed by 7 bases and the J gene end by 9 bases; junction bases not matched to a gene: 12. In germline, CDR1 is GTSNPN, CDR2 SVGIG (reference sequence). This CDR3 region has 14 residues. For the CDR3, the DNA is TGTGCCTCGAGGGGCCTAGCGGGAGCTAGTGAGCAGTTCTTC. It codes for CASRGLAGASEQFF.